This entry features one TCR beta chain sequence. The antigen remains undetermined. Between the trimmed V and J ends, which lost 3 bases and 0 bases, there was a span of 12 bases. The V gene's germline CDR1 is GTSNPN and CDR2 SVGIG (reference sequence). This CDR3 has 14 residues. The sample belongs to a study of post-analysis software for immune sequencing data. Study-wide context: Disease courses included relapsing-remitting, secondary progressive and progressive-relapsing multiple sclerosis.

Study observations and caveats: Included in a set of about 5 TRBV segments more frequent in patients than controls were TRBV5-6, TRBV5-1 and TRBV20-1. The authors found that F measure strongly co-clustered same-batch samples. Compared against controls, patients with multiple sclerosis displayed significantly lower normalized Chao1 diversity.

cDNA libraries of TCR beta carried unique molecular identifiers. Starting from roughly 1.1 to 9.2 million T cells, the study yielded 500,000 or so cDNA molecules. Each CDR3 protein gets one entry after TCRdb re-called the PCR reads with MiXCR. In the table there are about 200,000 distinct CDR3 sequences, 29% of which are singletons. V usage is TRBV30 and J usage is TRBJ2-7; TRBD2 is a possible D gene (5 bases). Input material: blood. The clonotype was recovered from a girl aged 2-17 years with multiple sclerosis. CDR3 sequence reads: CAWRGSGSSYEQYF. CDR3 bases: TGTGCCTGGAGGGGCAGCGGAAGCTCCTACGAGCAGTACTTC. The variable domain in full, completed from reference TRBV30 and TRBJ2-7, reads SQTIHQWPATLVQPVGSPLSLECTVEGTSNPNLYWYRQAAGRGLQLLFYSVGIGQISSEVPQNLSASRPQDRQFILSSKKLLLSDSGFYLCAWRGSGSSYEQYFGPGTRLTVT.